This TCR beta chain was observed in a study of blood T cells in healthy people across ages. Regarding the study as a whole: Diversity was estimated from one million T cells, and these estimates were considered underestimates.

Trimming cost V 6 bases and J 5 bases, with 17 bases left between them. This CDR3 region has 14 residues. Per the germline V gene, CDR1 is MNHEY and CDR2 is SVGEGT. Aged about 6 to 90, donors were systemically healthy Caucasians from Russia. Each sample had at least 6 million PBMCs isolated. Sample-barcoded 5' priming and a J-beta primer mix drove a second PCR of about 6 to 12 cycles. TCRdb reanalysed the 5' RACE reads using MiXCR and keeps one entry per CDR3 protein. This sample has 1,800,000 or so distinct CDR3 sequences, with 35% to 50% found just once. As to this clonotype: The antigen is unknown.

The sample was blood. V and J are TRBV6-2 or TRBV6-3 and TRBJ2-7, with a tentative D call TRBD1 (5 bases). This TCR came from a human donor in good health. CDR3 DNA: TGTGCCAGCAGGGACACTCGGTTTATCAACGAGCAGTACTTC. Amino acid sequence: CASRDTRFINEQYF.